This is a list of T cell receptor beta chains from one sample in a study of chemoradiotherapy in HPV16-positive cancers. Using immunoSEQ multiplex PCR, the repertoire was profiled, and TCRdb retains in-frame clones only, with some absent. Of about 7,900 clones listed, around 90% are singletons. Sequenced here: blood, sampled from a patient who underwent chemoradiotherapy. These receptors came from a human donor with HPV-associated anogenital cancer. The CDR3 runs from the conserved cysteine through the conserved F or W. D genes are given only for firm matches. Part of the rows lack a size; the others show once, few, many or a class for expanded clones.

V gene: TRBV2
J gene: TRBJ1-2
D gene: TRBD1
clone size: .
CDR3 DNA: TGTGCCAGCAGTCGAGAAGGGACAGGGCTAGCTGGCTACACCTTC
CDR3 protein: CASSREGTGLAGYTF

V gene: TRBV29-1
J gene: TRBJ1-1
D gene: .
clone size: .
CDR3 DNA: TGCAGCGTGAACAGGGTGGGGAACACTGAAGCTTTCTTT
CDR3 protein: CSVNRVGNTEAFF

V gene: TRBV19
J gene: TRBJ2-7
D gene: TRBD1
clone size: .
CDR3 DNA: TGTGCCAGTAGTATTGGGGGGACAGGTCCCTACGAGCAGTACTTC
CDR3 protein: CASSIGGTGPYEQYF

V gene: TRBV5-1
J gene: TRBJ2-7
D gene: TRBD2
clone size: .
CDR3 DNA: TGCGCCAGCAGCTTGAGCGGGGGGACCTACGAGCAGTACTTC
CDR3 protein: CASSLSGGTYEQYF

V gene: TRBV2
J gene: TRBJ2-5
D gene: TRBD2
clone size: .
CDR3 DNA: TGTGCCAGCCGGACTAGCGGGAGGGCCCTAAAGACCCAGTACTTC
CDR3 protein: CASRTSGRALKTQYF

V gene: TRBV27
J gene: TRBJ1-1
D gene: TRBD1
clone size: once
CDR3 DNA: TGTGCCAGCAGCCTATGCCCCCCACAGGGGATATGCACTGAAGCTTTCTTT
CDR3 protein: CASSLCPPQGICTEAFF

V gene: TRBV28
J gene: TRBJ2-2
D gene: TRBD1
clone size: .
CDR3 DNA: TGTGCCAGCAGTCCCCGGGGACAGGGTGCCGGGGAGCTGTTTTTT
CDR3 protein: CASSPRGQGAGELFF

V gene: TRBV2
J gene: TRBJ2-3
D gene: TRBD2
clone size: .
CDR3 DNA: TGTGCCAGCAGTGAATGGACTAGAAGCACAGATACGCAGTATTTT
CDR3 protein: CASSEWTRSTDTQYF

V gene: TRBV6-4
J gene: TRBJ1-1
D gene: .
clone size: .
CDR3 DNA: TGTGCCAGCAGTGACTCTGCCATAACTGAAGCTTTCTTT
CDR3 protein: CASSDSAITEAFF

V gene: TRBV30
J gene: TRBJ2-5
D gene: .
clone size: .
CDR3 DNA: TGTGCCTGGAGTGCGAGGGGTATTAGGGAGACCCAGTACTTC
CDR3 protein: CAWSARGIRETQYF

V gene: TRBV10-2
J gene: TRBJ1-5
D gene: TRBD1
clone size: .
CDR3 DNA: TGCGCCAGCCTTGGGATACAGGGGGGGGATCAGCCCCAGCATTTT
CDR3 protein: CASLGIQGGDQPQHF

V gene: TRBV20-1
J gene: TRBJ2-1
D gene: .
clone size: .
CDR3 DNA: TGCAGTGCTACCCCGGACATCGAGCAGTTCTTC
CDR3 protein: CSATPDIEQFF

V gene: TRBV25-1
J gene: TRBJ2-1
D gene: .
clone size: .
CDR3 DNA: TGTGCCAGCAGTGATACGGAACGGTACAATGAGCAGTTCTTC
CDR3 protein: CASSDTERYNEQFF

V gene: TRBV28
J gene: TRBJ2-1
D gene: TRBD2
clone size: .
CDR3 DNA: TGTGCCAGCAGTCCAGGCAAGCGGGGCAAAAATGAGCAGTTCTTC
CDR3 protein: CASSPGKRGKNEQFF

V gene: TRBV4-1
J gene: TRBJ2-2
D gene: TRBD2
clone size: .
CDR3 DNA: TGCGCCAGCAGCCAAGGGACTAGCGGCCTAGATAACACCGGGGAGCTGTTTTTT
CDR3 protein: CASSQGTSGLDNTGELFF

V gene: TRBV6-6
J gene: TRBJ2-7
D gene: .
clone size: .
CDR3 DNA: TGTGCCAGCACCCCCGGCGAGCAGTACTTC
CDR3 protein: CASTPGEQYF

V gene: TRBV19
J gene: TRBJ2-7
D gene: TRBD1
clone size: .
CDR3 DNA: TGTGCCAGTAGTACCCGGGACAGGGTATACGAGCAGTACTTC
CDR3 protein: CASSTRDRVYEQYF

V gene: TRBV6-5
J gene: TRBJ1-2
D gene: TRBD1
clone size: .
CDR3 DNA: TGTGCCAGCAGTTACGGTTCCGGACAGGGTATTGGTGGCTACACCTTC
CDR3 protein: CASSYGSGQGIGGYTF

V gene: TRBV11-3
J gene: TRBJ1-1
D gene: .
clone size: .
CDR3 DNA: TGTGCCAGCAGCTTAACCACTGAAGCTTTCTTT
CDR3 protein: CASSLTTEAFF

V gene: TRBV11-2
J gene: TRBJ1-1
D gene: .
clone size: .
CDR3 DNA: TGTGCCAGCAGCTCCAGCGCCGTACAGCTGAACACTGAAGCTTTCTTT
CDR3 protein: CASSSSAVQLNTEAFF

V gene: TRBV5-4
J gene: TRBJ2-3
D gene: TRBD2
clone size: .
CDR3 DNA: TGTGCCAGCAGCTTGATGACGGGGGGTTTTATAACGCAGTATTTT
CDR3 protein: CASSLMTGGFITQYF

V gene: TRBV6-5
J gene: TRBJ2-7
D gene: .
clone size: .
CDR3 DNA: TGTGCCAGCAGCCCAGGAATCGCAGAGCAGTACTTC
CDR3 protein: CASSPGIAEQYF

V gene: TRBV4-1
J gene: TRBJ2-7
D gene: TRBD2
clone size: .
CDR3 DNA: TGCGCCAGCAGCCTGGGGACTAGCGGGGGACCTGAGCAGTACTTC
CDR3 protein: CASSLGTSGGPEQYF

V gene: TRBV5-5
J gene: TRBJ2-1
D gene: .
clone size: .
CDR3 DNA: TGTGCCAGCACCACTGGACTATACAATGAGCAGTTCTTC
CDR3 protein: CASTTGLYNEQFF

V gene: TRBV30
J gene: TRBJ1-2
D gene: TRBD1
clone size: .
CDR3 DNA: TGTGCCTGGAGTTTGACAGGGTTACCCCATGGCTACACCTTC
CDR3 protein: CAWSLTGLPHGYTF

V gene: TRBV7-2
J gene: TRBJ1-1
D gene: TRBD1
clone size: .
CDR3 DNA: TGTGCCAGCAGCTTCGGACAGGGAACTGAAGCTTTCTTT
CDR3 protein: CASSFGQGTEAFF

V gene: TRBV10-3
J gene: TRBJ2-3
D gene: .
clone size: .
CDR3 DNA: TGTGCCATCAGCCCACAGGGGAGGGGCACAGATACGCAGTATTTT
CDR3 protein: CAISPQGRGTDTQYF

V gene: TRBV9
J gene: TRBJ2-1
D gene: TRBD2
clone size: once
CDR3 DNA: TGTGCCAGCAGCGTATATAGCTTCGGGAGGGGGGATGAGCAGTTCTTC
CDR3 protein: CASSVYSFGRGDEQFF